This T cell receptor (beta chain) was observed in a study of CD8+ T cells in alopecia areata. In the study overall: A regimen of oral tofacitinib, 5 to 10 mg twice daily, was given to treated patients.

This CDR3 comprises 16 residues. With 4 bases clipped from V and 6 bases from J, the junction kept 7 bases outside the gene matches. CDR1 SEHNR and CDR2 FQNEAQ come from the germline V gene (reference sequence). Study-level points and caveats: Persistence in scalp and blood during tofacitinib was observed for many expanded lesional clones.

Treatment here: oral pan-JAK inhibitor, 5-10 mg twice daily. Extracted from the samples, RNA was reverse transcribed into cDNA to serve as the sequencing template. Profiling relied on immunoSEQ multiplex PCR, and the TCRdb table lists in-frame clones only, not all of them. The sample holds roughly 200,000 clones, around 50% seen once. About this clone: Antigen: not known.

The chain has TRBV7-9 and TRBJ2-1, with 12 bases matching TRBD2. The TCR originated in a human donor with alopecia areata. Sequenced material: CD8+ T cells sorted from blood, taken at week 24, from a patient treated with tofacitinib. The CDR3 loop reads CASSSSRTSGVNEQFF. CDR3 DNA sequence: TGTGCCAGCAGCTCATCCCGGACTAGCGGGGTCAATGAGCAGTTCTTC. Full variable domain (missing parts from reference TRBV7-9 and TRBJ2-1): DTGVSQNPRHKITKRGQNVTFRCDPISEHNRLYWYRQTLGQGPEFLTYFQNEAQLEKSRLLSDRFSAERPKGSFSTLEIQRTEQGDSAMYLCASSSSRTSGVNEQFFGPGTRLTVL.